This TCR beta chain was captured in a study of blood T cell repertoires in COVID-19. At the level of the study: Sites in the United States, Italy and Spain provided acute and convalescent COVID-19 samples. The cDNA or gDNA used as material had been derived from T cells, B-cell-depleted T cells, or PBMCs.

Trimming removed 3 bases at V and 2 bases at J, with 5 bases between. The germline V gene has CDR1 MDHEN and CDR2 SYDVKM. CDR3 length: 14 amino acids. Source study methods: Estimated nucleated cell counts came from reference gene primer amplification. Here immunoSEQ multiplex PCR was the method, and the copy in TCRdb shows in-frame clones only, minus some. Clonal size and the V and J genes are those of that table, whereas D and trimming came from the DNA. The profile covers a few hundred thousand clones, with 85% appearing a single time and approximately 7.9% taken by the ten largest. The TCR comes from a human donor in a cohort sampled during active COVID-19. The gene calls are TRBV28 and TRBJ2-6; the D gene is possibly TRBD2 (5 bases). The sequenced material came from peripheral blood. CDR3 amino acids: CASSLRAGANVLTF. In DNA, the CDR3 is TGTGCCAGCAGTTTGAGGGCTGGGGCCAACGTCCTGACTTTC. Filled out from reference TRBV28 and TRBJ2-6, the complete variable domain reads DVKVTQSSRYLVKRTGEKVFLECVQDMDHENMFWYRQDPGLGLRLIYFSYDVKMKEKGDIPEGYSVSREKKERFSLILESASTNQTSMYLCASSLRAGANVLTFGAGSRLTVL.